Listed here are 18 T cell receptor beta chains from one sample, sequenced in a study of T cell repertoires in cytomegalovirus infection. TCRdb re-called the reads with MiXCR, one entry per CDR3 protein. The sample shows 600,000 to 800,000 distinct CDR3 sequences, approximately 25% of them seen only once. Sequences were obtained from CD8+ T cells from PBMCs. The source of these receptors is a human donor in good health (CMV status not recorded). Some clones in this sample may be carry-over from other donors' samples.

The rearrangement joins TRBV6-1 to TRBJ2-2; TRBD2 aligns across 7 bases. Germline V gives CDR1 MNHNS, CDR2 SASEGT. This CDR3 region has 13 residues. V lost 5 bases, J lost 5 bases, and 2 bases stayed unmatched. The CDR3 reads CASSWEGTGELFF. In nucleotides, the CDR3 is TGTGCCAGCAGTTGGGAGGGGACCGGGGAGCTGTTTTTT.

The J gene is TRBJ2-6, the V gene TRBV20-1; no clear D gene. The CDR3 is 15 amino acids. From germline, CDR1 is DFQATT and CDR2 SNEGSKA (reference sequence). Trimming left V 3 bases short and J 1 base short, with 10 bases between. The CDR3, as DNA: TGCAGTGCTAGGCGACACCGATCTGGGGCCAACGTCCTGACTTTC. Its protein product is CSARRHRSGANVLTF.

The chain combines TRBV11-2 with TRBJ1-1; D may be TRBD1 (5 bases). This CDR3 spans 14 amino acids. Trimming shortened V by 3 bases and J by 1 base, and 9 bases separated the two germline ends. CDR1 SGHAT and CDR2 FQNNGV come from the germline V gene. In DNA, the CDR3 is TGTGCCAGCAGCTTTCAGGGTTGGAACACTGAAGCTTTCTTT. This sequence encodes CASSFQGWNTEAFF.

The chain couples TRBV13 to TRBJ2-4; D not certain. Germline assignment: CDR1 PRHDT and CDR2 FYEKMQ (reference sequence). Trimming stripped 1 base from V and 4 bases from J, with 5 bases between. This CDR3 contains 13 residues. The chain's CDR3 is CASSLAEKNIQYF. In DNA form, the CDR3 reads TGTGCCAGCAGCTTAGCGGAGAAAAACATTCAGTACTTC.

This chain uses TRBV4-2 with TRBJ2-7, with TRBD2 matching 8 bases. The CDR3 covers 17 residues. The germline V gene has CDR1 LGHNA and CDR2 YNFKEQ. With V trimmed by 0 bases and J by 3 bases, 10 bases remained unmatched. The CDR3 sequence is CASSQDFAGGNVYEQYF. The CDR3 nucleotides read TGTGCCAGCAGCCAAGATTTTGCGGGGGGCAATGTCTACGAGCAGTACTTC.

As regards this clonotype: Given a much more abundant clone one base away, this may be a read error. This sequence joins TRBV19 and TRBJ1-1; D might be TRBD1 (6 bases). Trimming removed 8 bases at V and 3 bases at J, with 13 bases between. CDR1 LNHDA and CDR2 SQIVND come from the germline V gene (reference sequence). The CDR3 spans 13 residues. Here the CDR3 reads CASLWGADTEAFF. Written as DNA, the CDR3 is TGTGCCAGTCTCTGGGGGGCTGACACTGAAGCTTTCTTT.

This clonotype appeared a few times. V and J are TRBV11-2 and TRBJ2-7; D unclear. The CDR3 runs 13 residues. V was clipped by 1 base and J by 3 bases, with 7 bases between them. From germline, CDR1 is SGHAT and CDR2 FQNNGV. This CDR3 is CASSLARYYEQYV. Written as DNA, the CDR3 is TGTGCCAGCAGCTTAGCCAGATACTACGAGCAGTACGTC.

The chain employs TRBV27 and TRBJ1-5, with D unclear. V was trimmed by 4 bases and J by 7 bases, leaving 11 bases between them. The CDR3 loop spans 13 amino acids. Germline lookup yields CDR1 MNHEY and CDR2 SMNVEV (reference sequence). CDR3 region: CASSSGLAQPQHF. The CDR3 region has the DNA TGTGCCAGCAGTTCTGGGCTAGCGCAGCCCCAGCATTTT.

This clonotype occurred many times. Written as DNA, the CDR3 is TGTGCCAGCAGTTTAATAGGGACGTACTCCTACGAGCAGTACTTC. Translated, it gives CASSLIGTYSYEQYF. This chain connects TRBV27 to TRBJ2-7, with D perhaps being TRBD1 or TRBD2 (5 bases each). The CDR3 consists of 15 residues. CDR1 and CDR2 (germline): MNHEY, SMNVEV (reference sequence). V lost 2 bases to trimming and J lost 0 bases, with 11 bases between them.

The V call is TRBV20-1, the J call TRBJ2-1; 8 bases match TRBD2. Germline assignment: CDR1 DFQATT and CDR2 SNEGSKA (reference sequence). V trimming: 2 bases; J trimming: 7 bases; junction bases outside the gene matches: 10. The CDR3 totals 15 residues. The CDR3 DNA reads TGCAGTGCTAGAAAGGGGCGGGGGGTCCCTAATGAGCAGTTCTTC. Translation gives CSARKGRGVPNEQFF.

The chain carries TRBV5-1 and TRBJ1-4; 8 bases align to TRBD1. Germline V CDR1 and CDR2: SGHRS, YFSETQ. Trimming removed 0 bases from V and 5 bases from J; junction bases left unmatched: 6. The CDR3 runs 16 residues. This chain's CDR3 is CASSLEEAGGNEKLFF. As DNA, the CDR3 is TGCGCCAGCAGCTTGGAAGAGGCAGGGGGCAATGAAAAACTGTTTTTT.

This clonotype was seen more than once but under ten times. The CDR3 loop reads CASSATPRDSGSYEQYV. The CDR3 DNA reads as TGTGCCAGCAGCGCGACCCCACGGGACTCAGGCTCCTACGAGCAGTACGTC. The chain couples TRBV11-1 to TRBJ2-7; TRBD2 might be the D (6 bases). Looked up from germline, CDR1 is SGHAT and CDR2 is FQDESV (reference sequence). This CDR3 is built from 17 residues. V gave up 5 bases and J gave up 0 bases, with 20 bases separating them.

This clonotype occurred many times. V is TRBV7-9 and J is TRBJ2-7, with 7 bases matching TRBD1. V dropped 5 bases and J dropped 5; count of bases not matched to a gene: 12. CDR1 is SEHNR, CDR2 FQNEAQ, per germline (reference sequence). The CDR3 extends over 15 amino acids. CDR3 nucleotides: TGTGCCAGCAGCGCACCGGGACAGTTGACGGACGAGCAGTACTTC. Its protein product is CASSAPGQLTDEQYF.

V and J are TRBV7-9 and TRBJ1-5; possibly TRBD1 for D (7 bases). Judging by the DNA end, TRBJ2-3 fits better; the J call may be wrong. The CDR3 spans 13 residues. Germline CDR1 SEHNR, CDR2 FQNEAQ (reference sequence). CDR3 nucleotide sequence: TGTGCCAGCAGCTCCAGGGGGGAAGAGCCCCAGTATTTT. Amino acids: CASSSRGEEPQYF.

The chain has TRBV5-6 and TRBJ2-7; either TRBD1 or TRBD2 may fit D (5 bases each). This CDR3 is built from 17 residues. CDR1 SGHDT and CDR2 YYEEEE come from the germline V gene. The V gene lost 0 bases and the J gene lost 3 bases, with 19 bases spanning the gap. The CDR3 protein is CASSLGQGVIWGYEQYF. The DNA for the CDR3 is TGTGCCAGCAGCTTGGGGCAGGGAGTTATCTGGGGCTACGAGCAGTACTTC.

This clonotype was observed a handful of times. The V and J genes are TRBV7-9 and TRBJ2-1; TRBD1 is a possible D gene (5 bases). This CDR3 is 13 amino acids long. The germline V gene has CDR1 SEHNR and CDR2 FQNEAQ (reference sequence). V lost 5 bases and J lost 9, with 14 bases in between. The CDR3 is CASSPRTLLEQFF. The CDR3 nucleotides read TGTGCCAGCAGCCCTCGGACACTACTTGAGCAGTTCTTC.

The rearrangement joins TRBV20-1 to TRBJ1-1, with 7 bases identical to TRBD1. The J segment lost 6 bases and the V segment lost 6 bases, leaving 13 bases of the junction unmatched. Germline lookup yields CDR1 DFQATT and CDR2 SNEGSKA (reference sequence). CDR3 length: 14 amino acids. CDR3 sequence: CSAEPKGAGAEAFF. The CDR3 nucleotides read TGCAGTGCGGAACCCAAGGGGGCAGGGGCTGAAGCTTTCTTT.

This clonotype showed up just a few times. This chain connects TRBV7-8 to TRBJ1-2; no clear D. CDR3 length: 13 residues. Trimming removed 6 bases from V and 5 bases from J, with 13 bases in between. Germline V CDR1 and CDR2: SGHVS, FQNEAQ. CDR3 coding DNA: TGTGCCAGCAGTTCCGAAGGGTTTTATGGCTACACCTTC. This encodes CASSSEGFYGYTF.